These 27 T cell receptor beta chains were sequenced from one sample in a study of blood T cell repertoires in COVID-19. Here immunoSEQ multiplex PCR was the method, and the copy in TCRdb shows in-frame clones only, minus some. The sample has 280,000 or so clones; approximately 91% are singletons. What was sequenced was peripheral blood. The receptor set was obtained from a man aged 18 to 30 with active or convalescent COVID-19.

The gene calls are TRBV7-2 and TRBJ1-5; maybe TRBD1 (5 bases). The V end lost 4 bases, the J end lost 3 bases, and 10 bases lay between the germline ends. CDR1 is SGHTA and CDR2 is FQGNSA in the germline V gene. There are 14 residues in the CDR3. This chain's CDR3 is CASSSGGYNQPQHF. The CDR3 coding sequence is TGTGCCAGCAGCTCCGGGGGATACAATCAGCCCCAGCATTTT.

The CDR3 DNA is TGTGCCAGCAGCTTTTTGTCTCCCACTCTGAACACTGAAGCTTTCTTT. Translation: CASSFLSPTLNTEAFF. This chain connects TRBV7-6 to TRBJ1-1, with unresolved D. Between the trimmed V and J ends, which lost 3 bases and 0 bases, there was a span of 14 bases. This CDR3 has 16 residues. Germline CDR1 reads SGHVS; CDR2 reads FNYEAQ.

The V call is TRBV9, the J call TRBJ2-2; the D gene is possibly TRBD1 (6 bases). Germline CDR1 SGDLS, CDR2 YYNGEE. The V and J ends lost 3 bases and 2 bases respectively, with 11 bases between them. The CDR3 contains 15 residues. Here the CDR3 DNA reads TGTGCCAGCAGCGAAACAGGGTCAAACACCGGGGAGCTGTTTTTT. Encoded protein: CASSETGSNTGELFF.

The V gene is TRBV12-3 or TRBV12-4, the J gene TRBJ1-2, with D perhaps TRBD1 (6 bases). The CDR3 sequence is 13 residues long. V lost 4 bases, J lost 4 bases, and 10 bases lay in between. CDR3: CASSSGQIYGYTF. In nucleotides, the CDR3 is TGTGCCAGCAGTTCCGGACAGATCTATGGCTACACCTTC.

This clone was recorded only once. CDR3 sequence (DNA): TGTGCCAGCAGTAAACAGCCGGGACTAGCTTTGACAGATACGCAGTATTTT. Its translation is CASSKQPGLALTDTQYF. V usage is TRBV7-8 and J usage is TRBJ2-3; 9 nucleotides agree with TRBD2. This CDR3 spans 17 amino acids. CDR1 and CDR2 from the germline V gene are SGHVS and FQNEAQ. V was pared by 6 bases and J by 3 bases, with 13 bases of the junction left unmatched.

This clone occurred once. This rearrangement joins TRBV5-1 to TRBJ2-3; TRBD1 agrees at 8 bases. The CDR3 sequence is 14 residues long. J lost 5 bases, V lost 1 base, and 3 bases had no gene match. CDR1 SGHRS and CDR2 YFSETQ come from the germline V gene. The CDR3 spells CASSLSRGLDTQYF. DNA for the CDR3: TGCGCCAGCAGCTTGAGCAGGGGGCTAGATACGCAGTATTTT. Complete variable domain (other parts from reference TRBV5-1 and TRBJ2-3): KAGVTQTPRYLIKTRGQQVTLSCSPISGHRSVSWYQQTPGQGLQFLFEYFSETQRNKGNFPGRFSGRQFSNSRSEMNVSTLELGDSALYLCASSLSRGLDTQYFGPGTRLTVL.

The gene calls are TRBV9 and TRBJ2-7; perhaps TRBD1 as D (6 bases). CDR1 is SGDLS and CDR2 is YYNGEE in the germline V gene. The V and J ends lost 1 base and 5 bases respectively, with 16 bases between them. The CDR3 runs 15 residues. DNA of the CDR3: TGTGCCAGCAGCGTAACCGCAGACAGGATCCACGAGCAGTACTTC. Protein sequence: CASSVTADRIHEQYF.

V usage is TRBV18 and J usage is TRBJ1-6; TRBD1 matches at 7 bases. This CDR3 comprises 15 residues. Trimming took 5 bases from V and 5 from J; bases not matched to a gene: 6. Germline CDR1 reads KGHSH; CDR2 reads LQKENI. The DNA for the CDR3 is TGTGCCAGCTCAATACAGGGGTTCGATAATTCACCCCTCCACTTT. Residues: CASSIQGFDNSPLHF.

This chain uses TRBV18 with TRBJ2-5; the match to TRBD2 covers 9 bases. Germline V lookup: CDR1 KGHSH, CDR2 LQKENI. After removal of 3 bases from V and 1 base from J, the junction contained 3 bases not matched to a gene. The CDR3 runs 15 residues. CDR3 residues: CASSPAGGAQETQYF. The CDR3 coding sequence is TGTGCCAGCTCACCTGCGGGGGGGGCCCAAGAGACCCAGTACTTC.

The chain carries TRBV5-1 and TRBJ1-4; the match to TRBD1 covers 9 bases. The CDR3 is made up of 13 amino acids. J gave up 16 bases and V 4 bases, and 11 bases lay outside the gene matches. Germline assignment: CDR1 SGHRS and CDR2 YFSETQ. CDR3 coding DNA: TGCGCCAGCAGCCCGATAGACAGGGGGAGGAGGTTTTTT. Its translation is CASSPIDRGRRFF. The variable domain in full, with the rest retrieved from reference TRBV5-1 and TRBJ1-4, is KAGVTQTPRYLIKTRGQQVTLSCSPISGHRSVSWYQQTPGQGLQFLFEYFSETQRNKGNFPGRFSGRQFSNSRSEMNVSTLELGDSALYLCASSPIDRGRRFFGSGTQLSVL.

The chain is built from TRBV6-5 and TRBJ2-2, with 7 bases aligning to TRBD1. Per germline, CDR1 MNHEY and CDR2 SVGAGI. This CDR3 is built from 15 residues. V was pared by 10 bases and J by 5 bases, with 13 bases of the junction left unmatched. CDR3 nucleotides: TGTGCCACCGAGGCAACAGGGGTCGTGACCGGGGAGCTGTTTTTT. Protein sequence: CATEATGVVTGELFF.

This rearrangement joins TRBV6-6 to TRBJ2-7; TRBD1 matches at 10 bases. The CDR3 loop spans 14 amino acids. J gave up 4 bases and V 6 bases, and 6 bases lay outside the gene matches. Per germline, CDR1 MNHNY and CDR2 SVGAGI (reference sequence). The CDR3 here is CASSARDRGYEQYF. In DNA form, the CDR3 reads TGTGCCAGCAGCGCCCGGGACAGGGGTTACGAGCAGTACTTC.

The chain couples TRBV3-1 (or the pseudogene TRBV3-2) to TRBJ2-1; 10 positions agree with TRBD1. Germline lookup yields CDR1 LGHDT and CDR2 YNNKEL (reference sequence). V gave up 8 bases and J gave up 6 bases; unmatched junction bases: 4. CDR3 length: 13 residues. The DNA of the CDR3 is TGTGCCAGCCGACAGGGGGCGGGCAATGAGCAGTTCTTC. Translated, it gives CASRQGAGNEQFF.

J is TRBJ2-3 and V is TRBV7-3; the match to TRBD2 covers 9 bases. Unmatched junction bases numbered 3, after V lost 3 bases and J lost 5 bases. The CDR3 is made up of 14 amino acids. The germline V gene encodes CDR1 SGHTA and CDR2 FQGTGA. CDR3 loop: CASSLTSGQDTQYF. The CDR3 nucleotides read TGTGCCAGCAGCTTGACTAGCGGACAAGATACGCAGTATTTT. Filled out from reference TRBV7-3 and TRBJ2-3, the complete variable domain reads GAGVSQTPSNKVTEKGKYVELRCDPISGHTALYWYRQSLGQGPEFLIYFQGTGAADDSGLPNDRFFAVRPEGSVSTLKIQRTERGDSAVYLCASSLTSGQDTQYFGPGTRLTVL.

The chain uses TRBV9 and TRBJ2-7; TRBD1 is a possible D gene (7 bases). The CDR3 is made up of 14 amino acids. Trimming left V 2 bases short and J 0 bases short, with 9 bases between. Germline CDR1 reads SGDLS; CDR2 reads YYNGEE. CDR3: CASSVEGASYEQYF. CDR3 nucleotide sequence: TGTGCCAGCAGCGTGGAGGGGGCCTCCTACGAGCAGTACTTC.

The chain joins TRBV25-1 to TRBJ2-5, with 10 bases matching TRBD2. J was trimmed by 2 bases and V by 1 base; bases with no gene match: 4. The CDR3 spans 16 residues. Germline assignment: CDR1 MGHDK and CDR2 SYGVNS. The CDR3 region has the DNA TGTGCCAGCAGTGAATGGAGTAGCGGGGGGCAAGAGACCCAGTACTTC. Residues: CASSEWSSGGQETQYF.

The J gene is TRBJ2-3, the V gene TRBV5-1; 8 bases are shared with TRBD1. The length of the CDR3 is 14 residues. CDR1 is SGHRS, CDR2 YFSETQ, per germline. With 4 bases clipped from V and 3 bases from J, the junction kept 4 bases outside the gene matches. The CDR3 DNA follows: TGCGCCAGCAGCGCCGGGGACAGGACAGATACGCAGTATTTT. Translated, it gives CASSAGDRTDTQYF.

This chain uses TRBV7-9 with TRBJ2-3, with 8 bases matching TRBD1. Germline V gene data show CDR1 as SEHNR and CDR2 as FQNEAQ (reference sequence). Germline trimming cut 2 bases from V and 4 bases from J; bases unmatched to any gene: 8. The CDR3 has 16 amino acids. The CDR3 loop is CASSLSGQGIADTQYF. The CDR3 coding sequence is TGTGCCAGCAGCTTATCCGGACAGGGTATCGCAGATACGCAGTATTTT.

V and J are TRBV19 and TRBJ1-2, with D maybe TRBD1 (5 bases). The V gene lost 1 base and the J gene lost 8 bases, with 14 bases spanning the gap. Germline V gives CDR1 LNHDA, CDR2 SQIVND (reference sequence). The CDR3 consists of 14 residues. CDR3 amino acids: CASSIAPLQAGYTF. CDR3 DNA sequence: TGTGCCAGTAGTATAGCCCCTTTACAGGCCGGCTACACCTTC. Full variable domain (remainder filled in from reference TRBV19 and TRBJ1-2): DGGITQSPKYLFRKEGQNVTLSCEQNLNHDAMYWYRQDPGQGLRLIYYSQIVNDFQKGDIAEGYSVSREKKESFPLTVTSAQKNPTAFYLCASSIAPLQAGYTFGSGTRLTVV.

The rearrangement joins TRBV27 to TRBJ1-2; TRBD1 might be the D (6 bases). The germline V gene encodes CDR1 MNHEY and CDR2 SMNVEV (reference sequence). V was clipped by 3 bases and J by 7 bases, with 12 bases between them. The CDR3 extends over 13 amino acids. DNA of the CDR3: TGTGCCAGCAGTTTCCAGGGGATGGCTGGCTACACCTTC. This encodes CASSFQGMAGYTF.

The CDR3 loop reads CASSLLLDEQFF. The CDR3 bases are TGTGCCAGCAGCCTTCTCTTAGATGAGCAGTTCTTC. This chain joins TRBV7-9 and TRBJ2-1; no firm D call. There are 12 residues in the CDR3. The germline V and J ends were trimmed by 5 bases and 8 bases, with 10 bases remaining between them. Germline-derived CDR1 and CDR2 are SEHNR and FQNEAQ (reference sequence).

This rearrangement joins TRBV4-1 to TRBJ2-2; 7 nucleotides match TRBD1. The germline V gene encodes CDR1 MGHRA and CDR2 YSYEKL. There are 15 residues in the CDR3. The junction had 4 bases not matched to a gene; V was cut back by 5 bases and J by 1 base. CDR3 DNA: TGCGCCAGCAGCAACCGGGACAGGAACACCGGGGAGCTGTTTTTT. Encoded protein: CASSNRDRNTGELFF.

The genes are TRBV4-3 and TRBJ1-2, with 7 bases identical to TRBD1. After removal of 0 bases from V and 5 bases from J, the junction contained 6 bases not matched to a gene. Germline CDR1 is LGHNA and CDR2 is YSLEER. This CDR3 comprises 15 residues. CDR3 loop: CASSQEWTGPYGYTF. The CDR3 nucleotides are TGCGCCAGCAGCCAAGAATGGACAGGACCTTATGGCTACACCTTC.

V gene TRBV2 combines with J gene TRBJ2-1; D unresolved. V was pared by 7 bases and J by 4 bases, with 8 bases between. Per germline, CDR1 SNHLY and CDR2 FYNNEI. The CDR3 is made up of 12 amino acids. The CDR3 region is CASTDKYNEQFF. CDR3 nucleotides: TGTGCCAGCACAGACAAGTACAATGAGCAGTTCTTC.

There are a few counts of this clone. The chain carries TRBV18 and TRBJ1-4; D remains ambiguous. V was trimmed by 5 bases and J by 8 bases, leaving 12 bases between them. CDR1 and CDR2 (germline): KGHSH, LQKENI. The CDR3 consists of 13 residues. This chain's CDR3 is CASSDNSVEKLFF. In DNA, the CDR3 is TGTGCCAGCTCAGACAACTCTGTGGAAAAACTGTTTTTT.

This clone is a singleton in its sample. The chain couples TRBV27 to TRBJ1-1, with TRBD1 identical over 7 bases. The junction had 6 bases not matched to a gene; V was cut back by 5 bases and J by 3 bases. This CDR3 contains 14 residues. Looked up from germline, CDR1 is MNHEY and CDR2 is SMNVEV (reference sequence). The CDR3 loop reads CASSIQGRHTEAFF. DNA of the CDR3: TGTGCCAGCAGTATACAGGGGCGACACACTGAAGCTTTCTTT.

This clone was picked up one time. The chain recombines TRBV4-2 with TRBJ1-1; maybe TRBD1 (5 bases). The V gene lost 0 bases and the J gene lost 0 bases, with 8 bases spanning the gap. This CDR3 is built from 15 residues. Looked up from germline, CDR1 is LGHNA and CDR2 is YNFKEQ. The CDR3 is CASSQETDMNTEAFF. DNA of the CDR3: TGTGCCAGCAGCCAAGAGACAGATATGAACACTGAAGCTTTCTTT.